This T cell receptor beta chain is drawn from a study of blood T cell repertoires in COVID-19. This clone is a singleton in its sample. Other DNA sequences in the sample encode the same CDR3. Profiling relied on immunoSEQ multiplex PCR, and the TCRdb table lists in-frame clones only, not all of them. The sample lists a few hundred thousand clones, around 92% seen once, with 0.95% to 1.5% in the top ten. The CDR3 is 12 amino acids. In germline, CDR1 is MDHEN, CDR2 SYDVKM. V lost 6 bases, J lost 2 bases, and 5 bases lay in between. J is TRBJ1-5 and V is TRBV28; D remains unclear. The sequence was obtained from a middle-aged man with acute or convalescent COVID-19. Sequencing input: peripheral blood. In DNA form, the CDR3 reads TGTGCCAGCAGGGGCGGCAATCAGCCCCAGCATTTT. As protein: CASRGGNQPQHF.